This T cell receptor beta chain appears in the sequencing data of a study of shared clonotypes between healthy human individuals. Overall study: Sampling drew on donors who were two women and a few men aged 18 to 49.

Study-wide points: Generation probability values for non-shared clonotypes were lower than those for clonotypes shared by all four donors.

Terminally differentiated effector memory CD45RA+ cells were excluded by CCR7 positive selection of CD45RO-negative cells. In regard to this clone: Its specificity is not known. Other DNA sequences in this specimen translate into the identical CDR3.

Germline V gene data show CDR1 as SEHNR and CDR2 as FQNEAQ (reference sequence). CDR3 length equals 10 residues. V lost 5 bases to trimming and J lost 8 bases, with 3 bases between them. Assay runs were performed at deep level. Data came from immunoSEQ multiplex PCR; TCRdb stores just in-frame clones and leaves some out. Seen here are approximately 810,000 clones, about 92% observed once, and the top ten hold around 24%. This clonotype was obtained from a man aged 30 to 39 in good health. Sequencing was done on a sample of naive CD8+ T cells sorted from blood. The V gene is TRBV7-9, the J gene TRBJ2-2, with D unresolved. The CDR3 DNA follows: TGTGCCAGCAGCCGGGGGGAGCTGTTTTTT. Encoded protein: CASSRGELFF.